Many counts were recorded for the clone carrying this T cell receptor (beta chain). The antigen is unknown. Germline CDR1 reads SGHRS; CDR2 reads YFSETQ. Deletions cut 0 bases from V and 7 bases from J, with 14 bases between. The CDR3 extends over 14 amino acids. These data are taken from a study of CD8 T cells in ankylosing spondylitis. Study findings and constraints: Matched ankylosing spondylitis synovial fluid reportedly contained a significantly enriched population of disease-linked clones. Earlier studies detected some motif variants in reactive arthritis synovial fluid and blood. Blood from ankylosing spondylitis patients appeared to carry a characteristic roughly eight-variant TCR beta motif.

Each CDR3 protein gets one entry after TCRdb re-called the 5' RACE reads with MiXCR. The table records more than 500,000 distinct CDR3 sequences, 5.3% of them present only once. This receptor was obtained from a male donor with ankylosing spondylitis. The rearrangement joins TRBV5-1 to TRBJ2-7, with D uncertain. Sequencing was performed on blood, either unsorted or a sorted T cell fraction (not recorded which). CDR3 nucleotides: TGCGCCAGCAGCTTGGGGACCTCTAACATGGAGCAGTACTTC. Protein sequence: CASSLGTSNMEQYF.